This T cell receptor (beta chain) was recorded in a study of cytomegalovirus exposure and HLA in healthy donors. Study at large: Sequencing of roughly 180 million T cells in an earlier analysis found 90 million to 120 million unique TCR beta sequences.

Vbeta (60) and Jbeta (13) primers were used in the PCR. The assay was immunoSEQ multiplex PCR, and TCRdb's table has in-frame clones only and misses some. The sample contains fewer than 200,000 clones, around 81% of which appear only once. The CDR3 extends over 11 amino acids. V lost 6 bases and J 5 bases, leaving 10 bases between the germline ends. The germline V gene has CDR1 DFQATT and CDR2 SNEGSKA (reference sequence). Overall study findings and caveats: An assumption of roughly uniform sequencing depth across donors underlay the presence/absence analyses. Rare TCR sequences dominated, though some public TCRs recurred in many donors. In a later analysis, at a false discovery rate of 0.05, roughly 17,000 TCR beta sequences matched HLA alleles.

Of note for this clone: Antigen specificity is unknown.

Sequenced input: PBMCs. V gene TRBV20-1 combines with J gene TRBJ2-5, with a possible D match to TRBD1 (6 bases). The receptor was derived from a woman under 40 in good health and CMV-seronegative. The CDR3: CSARGGETQYF. In DNA, the CDR3 is TGCAGTGCCAGGGGTGGGGAGACCCAGTACTTC.